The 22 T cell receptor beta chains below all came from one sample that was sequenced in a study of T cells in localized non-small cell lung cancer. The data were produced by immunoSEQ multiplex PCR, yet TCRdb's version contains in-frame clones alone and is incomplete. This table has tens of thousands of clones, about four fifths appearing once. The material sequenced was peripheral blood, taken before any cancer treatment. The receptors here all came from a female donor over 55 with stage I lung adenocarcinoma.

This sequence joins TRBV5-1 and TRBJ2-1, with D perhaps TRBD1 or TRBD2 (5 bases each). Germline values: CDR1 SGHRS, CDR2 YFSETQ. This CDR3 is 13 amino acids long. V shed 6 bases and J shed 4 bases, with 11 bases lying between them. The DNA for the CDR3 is TGCGCCAGCACGGGGACGGGGTACAATGAGCAGTTCTTC. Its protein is CASTGTGYNEQFF.

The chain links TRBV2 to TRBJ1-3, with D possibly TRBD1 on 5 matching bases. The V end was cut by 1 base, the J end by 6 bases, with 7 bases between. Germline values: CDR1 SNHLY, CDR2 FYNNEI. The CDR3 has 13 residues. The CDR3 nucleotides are TGTGCCAGCAGTGAAGAGACAGCAAACACCATATATTTT. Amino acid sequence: CASSEETANTIYF.

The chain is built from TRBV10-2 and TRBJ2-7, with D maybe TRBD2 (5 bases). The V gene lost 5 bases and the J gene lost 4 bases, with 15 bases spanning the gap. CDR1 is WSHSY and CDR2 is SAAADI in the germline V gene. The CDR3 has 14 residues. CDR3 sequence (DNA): TGCGCCAGCAGTTTGTCTAGCAAATCTTACGAGCAGTACTTC. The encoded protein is CASSLSSKSYEQYF.

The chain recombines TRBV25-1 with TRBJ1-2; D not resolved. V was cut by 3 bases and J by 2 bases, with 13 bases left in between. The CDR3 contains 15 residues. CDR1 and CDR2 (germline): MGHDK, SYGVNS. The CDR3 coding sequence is TGTGCCAGCAGTGACCTATGGCAGGAGAACTATGGCTACACCTTC. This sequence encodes CASSDLWQENYGYTF.

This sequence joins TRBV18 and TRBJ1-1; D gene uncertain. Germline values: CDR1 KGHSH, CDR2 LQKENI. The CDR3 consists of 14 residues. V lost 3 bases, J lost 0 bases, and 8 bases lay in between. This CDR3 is CASSPDIMNTEAFF. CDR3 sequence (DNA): TGTGCCAGCTCACCGGATATAATGAACACTGAAGCTTTCTTT. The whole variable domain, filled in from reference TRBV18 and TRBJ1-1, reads NAGVMQNPRHLVRRRGQEARLRCSPMKGHSHVYWYRQLPEEGLKFMVYLQKENIIDESGMPKERFSAEFPKEGPSILRIQQVVRGDSAAYFCASSPDIMNTEAFFGQGTRLTVV.

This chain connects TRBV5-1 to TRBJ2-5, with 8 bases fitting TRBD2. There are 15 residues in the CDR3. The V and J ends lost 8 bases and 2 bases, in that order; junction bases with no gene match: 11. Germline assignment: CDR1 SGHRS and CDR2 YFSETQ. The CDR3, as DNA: TGCGCCAGTCCCATCCCTGCTAGCGGGCAAGAGACCCAGTACTTC. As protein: CASPIPASGQETQYF.

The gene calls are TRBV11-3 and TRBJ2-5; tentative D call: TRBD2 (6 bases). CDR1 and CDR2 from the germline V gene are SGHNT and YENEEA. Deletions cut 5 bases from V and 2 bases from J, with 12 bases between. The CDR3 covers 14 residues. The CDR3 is CASSPLAMQETQYF. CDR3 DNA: TGTGCCAGCAGCCCACTAGCTATGCAAGAGACCCAGTACTTC. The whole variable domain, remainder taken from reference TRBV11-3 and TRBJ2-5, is EAGVVQSPRYKIIEKKQPVAFWCNPISGHNTLYWYLQNLGQGPELLIRYENEEAVDDSQLPKDRFSAERLKGVDSTLKIQPAELGDSAVYLCASSPLAMQETQYFGPGTRLLVL.

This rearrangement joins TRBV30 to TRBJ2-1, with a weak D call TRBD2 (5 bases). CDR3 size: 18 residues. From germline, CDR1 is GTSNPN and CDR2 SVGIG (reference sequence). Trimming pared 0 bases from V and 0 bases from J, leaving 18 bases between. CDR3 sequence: CAWSVGGSTLGSYNEQFF. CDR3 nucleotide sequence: TGTGCCTGGAGTGTAGGTGGGAGTACTTTAGGCTCCTACAATGAGCAGTTCTTC.

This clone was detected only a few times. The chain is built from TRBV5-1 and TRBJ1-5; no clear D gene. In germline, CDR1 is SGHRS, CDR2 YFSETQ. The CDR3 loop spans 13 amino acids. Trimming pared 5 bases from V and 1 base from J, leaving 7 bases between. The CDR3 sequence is CASRVDSNQPQHF. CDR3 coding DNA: TGCGCCAGCAGGGTCGACAGCAATCAGCCCCAGCATTTT.

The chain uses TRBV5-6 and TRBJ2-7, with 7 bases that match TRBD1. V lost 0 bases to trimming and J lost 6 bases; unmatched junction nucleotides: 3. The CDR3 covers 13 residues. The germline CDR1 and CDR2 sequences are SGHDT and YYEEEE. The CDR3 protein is CASSLVRGLEQYF. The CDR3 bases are TGTGCCAGCAGCTTGGTTAGGGGGCTCGAGCAGTACTTC.

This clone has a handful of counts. In DNA, the CDR3 is TGTGCCAGCAGTGAGAACCCCCGGTGGAATGAGCAGTTCTTC. Protein: CASSENPRWNEQFF. This sequence joins TRBV2 and TRBJ2-1; D gene uncertain. The CDR3 consists of 14 residues. Germline-derived CDR1 and CDR2 are SNHLY and FYNNEI. Trimming stripped 3 bases from V and 7 bases from J, with 13 bases between.

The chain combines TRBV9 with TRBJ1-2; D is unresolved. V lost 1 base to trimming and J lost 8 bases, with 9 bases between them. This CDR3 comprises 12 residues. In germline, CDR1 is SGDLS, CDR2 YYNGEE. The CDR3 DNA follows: TGTGCCAGCAGCGTATCTGGCTGGGGCTACACCTTC. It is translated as CASSVSGWGYTF.

CDR3 in amino acids: CASSYTGASGNTIYF. CDR3 coding DNA: TGTGCCAGCAGCTATACAGGGGCCTCTGGAAACACCATATATTTT. V and J are TRBV2 and TRBJ1-3; 7 bases align to TRBD1. The CDR3 is 15 amino acids. Germline V gives CDR1 SNHLY, CDR2 FYNNEI. Germline trimming cut 6 bases from V and 0 bases from J; bases unmatched to any gene: 5.

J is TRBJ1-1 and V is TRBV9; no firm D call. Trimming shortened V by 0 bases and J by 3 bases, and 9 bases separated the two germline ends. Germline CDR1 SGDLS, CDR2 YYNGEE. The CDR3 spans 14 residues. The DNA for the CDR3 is TGTGCCAGCAGCGTAGAGGGTGGGGACACTGAAGCTTTCTTT. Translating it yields CASSVEGGDTEAFF.

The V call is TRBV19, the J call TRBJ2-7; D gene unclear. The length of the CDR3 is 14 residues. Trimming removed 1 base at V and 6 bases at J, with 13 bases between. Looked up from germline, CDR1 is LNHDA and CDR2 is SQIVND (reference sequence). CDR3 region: CASSIASGRSEQYF. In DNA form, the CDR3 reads TGTGCCAGTAGTATAGCCTCAGGCCGGTCCGAGCAGTACTTC.

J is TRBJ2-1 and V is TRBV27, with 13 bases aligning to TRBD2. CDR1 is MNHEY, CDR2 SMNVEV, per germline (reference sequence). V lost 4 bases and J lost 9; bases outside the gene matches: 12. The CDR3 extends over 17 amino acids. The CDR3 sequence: CASSSPLLAGGPLEQFF. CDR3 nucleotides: TGTGCCAGCAGTTCACCCCTACTAGCGGGGGGGCCACTTGAGCAGTTCTTC.

The CDR3: CASSDSGGRRAFF. The CDR3 region has the DNA TGTGCCAGCAGTGACTCAGGAGGGCGGAGAGCTTTCTTT. The rearrangement joins TRBV6-4 to TRBJ1-1; D gene uncertain. The ends were cut back, 0 bases at V and 10 bases at J, with 12 bases in the middle. CDR3 length: 13 amino acids. Germline CDR1 is MRHNA and CDR2 is SNTAGT.

The CDR3 here is CASSRAWRGGGDTQYF. CDR3 bases: TGTGCCAGCAGCCGAGCCTGGCGGGGGGGCGGAGATACGCAGTATTTT. V and J are TRBV4-2 and TRBJ2-3; TRBD2 matches at 9 bases. This CDR3 spans 16 amino acids. Trimming took 4 bases from V and 5 from J; bases not matched to a gene: 10. Germline V CDR1 and CDR2: LGHNA, YNFKEQ.

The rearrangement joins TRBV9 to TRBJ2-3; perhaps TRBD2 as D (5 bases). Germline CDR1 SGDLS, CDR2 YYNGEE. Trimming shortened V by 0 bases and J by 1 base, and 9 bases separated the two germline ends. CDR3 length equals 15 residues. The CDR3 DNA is TGTGCCAGCAGCGTAGGGTCGCGGGGCACAGATACGCAGTATTTT. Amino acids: CASSVGSRGTDTQYF. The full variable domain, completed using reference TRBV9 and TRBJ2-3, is DSGVTQTPKHLITATGQRVTLRCSPRSGDLSVYWYQQSLDQGLQFLIQYYNGEERAKGNILERFSAQQFPDLHSELNLSSLELGDSALYFCASSVGSRGTDTQYFGPGTRLTVL.

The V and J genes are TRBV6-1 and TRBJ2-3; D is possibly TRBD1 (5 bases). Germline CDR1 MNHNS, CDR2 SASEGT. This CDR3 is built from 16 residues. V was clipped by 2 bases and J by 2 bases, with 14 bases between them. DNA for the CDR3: TGTGCCAGCAGTGAAAGGAATAGGGGTTTCACAGATACGCAGTATTTT. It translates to CASSERNRGFTDTQYF.

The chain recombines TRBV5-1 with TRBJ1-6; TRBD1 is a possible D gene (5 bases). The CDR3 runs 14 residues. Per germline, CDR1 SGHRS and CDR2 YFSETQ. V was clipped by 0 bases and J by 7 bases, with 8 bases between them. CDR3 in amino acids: CASSLVDTNSPLHF. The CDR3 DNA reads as TGCGCCAGCAGCTTGGTGGACACAAATTCACCCCTCCACTTT.

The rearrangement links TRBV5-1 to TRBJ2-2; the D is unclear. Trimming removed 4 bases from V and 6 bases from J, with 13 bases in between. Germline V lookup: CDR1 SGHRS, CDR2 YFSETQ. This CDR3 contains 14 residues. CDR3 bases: TGCGCCAGCAGCGCACGACTCGACCCCGGGGAGCTGTTTTTT. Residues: CASSARLDPGELFF.